This T cell receptor beta chain was documented in a study of OX40 agonist ivuxolimab in advanced cancers. Patients had blood sampled at baseline and again on cycle 4 day 1 and cycle 7 day 1. Clones were read by immunoSEQ multiplex PCR, and TCRdb kept only the in-frame ones, dropping some. The sample carries approximately 45,000 clones, about 80% recorded once. Germline CDR1 is LGHNA and CDR2 is YSLEER. The V end was cut by 2 bases, the J end by 0 bases, with 7 bases between. The CDR3 is made up of 15 amino acids. V and J are TRBV4-3 and TRBJ1-4; D is unresolved. The clonotype was recovered from an adult with an advanced solid tumor such as melanoma, head and neck, liver or kidney cancer. Sequencing used CD4+ or CD8+ T cells sorted from blood, obtained in a trial of the OX40 agonist ivuxolimab. CDR3 DNA sequence: TGCGCCAGCAGCCAACAAGCTGCAACTAATGAAAAACTGTTTTTT. It codes for CASSQQAATNEKLFF.